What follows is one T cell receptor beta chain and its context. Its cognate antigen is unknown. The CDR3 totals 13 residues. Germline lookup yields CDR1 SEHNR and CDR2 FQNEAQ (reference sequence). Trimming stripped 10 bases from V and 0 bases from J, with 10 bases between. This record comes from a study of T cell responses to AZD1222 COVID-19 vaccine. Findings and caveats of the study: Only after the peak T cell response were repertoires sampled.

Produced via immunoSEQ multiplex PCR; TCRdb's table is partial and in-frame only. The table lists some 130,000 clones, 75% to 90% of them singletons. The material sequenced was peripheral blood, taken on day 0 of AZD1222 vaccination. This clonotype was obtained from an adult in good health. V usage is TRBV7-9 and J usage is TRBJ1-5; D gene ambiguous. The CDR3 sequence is CATEPYSNQPQHF. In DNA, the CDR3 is TGTGCCACCGAACCGTATAGCAATCAGCCCCAGCATTTT.